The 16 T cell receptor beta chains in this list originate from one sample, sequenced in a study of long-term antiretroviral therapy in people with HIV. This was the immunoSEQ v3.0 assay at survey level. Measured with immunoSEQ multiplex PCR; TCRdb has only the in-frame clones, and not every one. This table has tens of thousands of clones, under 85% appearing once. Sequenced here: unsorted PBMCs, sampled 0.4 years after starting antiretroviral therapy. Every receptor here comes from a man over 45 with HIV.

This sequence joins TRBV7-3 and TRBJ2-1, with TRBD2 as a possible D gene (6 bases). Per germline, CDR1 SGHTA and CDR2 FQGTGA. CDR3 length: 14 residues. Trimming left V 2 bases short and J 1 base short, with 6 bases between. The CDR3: CASSLGGSYNEQFF. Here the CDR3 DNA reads TGTGCCAGCAGCTTAGGGGGGTCCTACAATGAGCAGTTCTTC.

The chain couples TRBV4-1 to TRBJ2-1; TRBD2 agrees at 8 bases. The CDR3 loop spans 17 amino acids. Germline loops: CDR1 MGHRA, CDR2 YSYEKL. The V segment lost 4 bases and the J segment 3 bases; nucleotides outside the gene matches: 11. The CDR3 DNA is TGCGCCAGCAGCCCGAGGGGCACGGGGGGGGTCTACAATGAGCAGTTCTTC. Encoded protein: CASSPRGTGGVYNEQFF.

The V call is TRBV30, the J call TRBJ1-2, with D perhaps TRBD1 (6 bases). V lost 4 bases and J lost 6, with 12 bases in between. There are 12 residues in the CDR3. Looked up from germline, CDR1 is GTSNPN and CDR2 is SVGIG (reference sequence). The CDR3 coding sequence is TGTGCCTGGAACGACAGGATCCATGGCTACACCTTC. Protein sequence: CAWNDRIHGYTF. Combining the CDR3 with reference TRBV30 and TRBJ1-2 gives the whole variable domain SQTIHQWPATLVQPVGSPLSLECTVEGTSNPNLYWYRQAAGRGLQLLFYSVGIGQISSEVPQNLSASRPQDRQFILSSKKLLLSDSGFYLCAWNDRIHGYTFGSGTRLTVV.

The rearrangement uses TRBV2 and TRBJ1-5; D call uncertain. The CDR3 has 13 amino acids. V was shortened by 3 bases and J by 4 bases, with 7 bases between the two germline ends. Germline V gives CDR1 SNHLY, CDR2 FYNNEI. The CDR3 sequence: CASSEWGNQPQHF. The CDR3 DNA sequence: TGTGCCAGCAGTGAGTGGGGAAATCAGCCCCAGCATTTT.

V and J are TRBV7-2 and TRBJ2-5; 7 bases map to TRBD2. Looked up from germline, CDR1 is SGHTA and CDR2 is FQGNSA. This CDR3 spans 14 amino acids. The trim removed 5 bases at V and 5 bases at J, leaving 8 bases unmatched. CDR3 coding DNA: TGTGCCAGCAGCCGGGGACTACCCGGCGAGACCCAGTACTTC. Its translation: CASSRGLPGETQYF.

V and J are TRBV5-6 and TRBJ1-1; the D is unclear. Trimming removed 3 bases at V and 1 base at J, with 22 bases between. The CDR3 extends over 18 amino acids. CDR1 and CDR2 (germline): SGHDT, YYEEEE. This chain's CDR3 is CASSSRTYLGGGNTEAFF. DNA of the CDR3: TGTGCCAGCAGCTCTAGAACATACCTCGGCGGAGGGAACACTGAAGCTTTCTTT.

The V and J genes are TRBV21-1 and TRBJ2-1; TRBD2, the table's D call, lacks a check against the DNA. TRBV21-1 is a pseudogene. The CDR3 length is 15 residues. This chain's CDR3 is CASSKEGGAYNEQFF. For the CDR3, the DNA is TGTGCCAGCAGCAAAGAGGGAGGGGCCTACAATGAGCAGTTCTTC.

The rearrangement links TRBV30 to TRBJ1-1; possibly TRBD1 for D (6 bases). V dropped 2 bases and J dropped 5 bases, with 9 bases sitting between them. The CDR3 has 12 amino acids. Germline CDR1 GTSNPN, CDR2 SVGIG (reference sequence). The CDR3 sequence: CAWSQGRTEAFF. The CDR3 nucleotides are TGTGCCTGGAGTCAGGGGAGGACTGAAGCTTTCTTT.

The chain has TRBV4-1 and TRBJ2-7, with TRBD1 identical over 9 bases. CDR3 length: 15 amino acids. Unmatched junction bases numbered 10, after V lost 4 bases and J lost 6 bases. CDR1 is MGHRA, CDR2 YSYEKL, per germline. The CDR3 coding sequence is TGCGCCAGCAGCCCATACTGGGGACAGGGTATCGAGCAGTACTTC. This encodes CASSPYWGQGIEQYF.

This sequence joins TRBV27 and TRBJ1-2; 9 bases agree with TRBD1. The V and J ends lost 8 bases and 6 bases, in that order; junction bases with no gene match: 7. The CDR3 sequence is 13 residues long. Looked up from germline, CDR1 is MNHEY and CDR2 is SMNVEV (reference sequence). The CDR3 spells CASGTGLTNGYTF. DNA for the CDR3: TGTGCCAGCGGGACAGGGTTGACAAATGGCTACACCTTC.

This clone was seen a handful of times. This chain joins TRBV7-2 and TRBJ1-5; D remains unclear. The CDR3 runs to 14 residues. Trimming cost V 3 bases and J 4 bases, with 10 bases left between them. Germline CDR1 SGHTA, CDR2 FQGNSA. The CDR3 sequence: CASSFVLGNQPQHF. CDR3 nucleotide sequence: TGTGCCAGCAGCTTCGTCCTGGGTAATCAGCCCCAGCATTTT.

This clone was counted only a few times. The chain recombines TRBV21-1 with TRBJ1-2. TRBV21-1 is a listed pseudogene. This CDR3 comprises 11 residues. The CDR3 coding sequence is TGTGCCAGCAGCAAATCCCATGGCTACACCTTC. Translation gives CASSKSHGYTF.

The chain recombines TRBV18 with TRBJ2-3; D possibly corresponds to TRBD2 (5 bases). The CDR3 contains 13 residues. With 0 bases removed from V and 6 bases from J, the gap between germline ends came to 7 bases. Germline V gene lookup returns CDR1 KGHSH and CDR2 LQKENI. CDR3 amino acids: CASSPPEVDTQYF. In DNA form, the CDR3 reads TGTGCCAGCTCACCACCGGAGGTGGATACGCAGTATTTT.

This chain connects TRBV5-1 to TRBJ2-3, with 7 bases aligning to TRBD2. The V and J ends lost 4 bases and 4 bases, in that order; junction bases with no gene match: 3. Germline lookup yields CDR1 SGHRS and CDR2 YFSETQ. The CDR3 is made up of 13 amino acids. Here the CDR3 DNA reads TGCGCCAGCAGCGGAAGCGGGGCAGATACGCAGTATTTT. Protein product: CASSGSGADTQYF.

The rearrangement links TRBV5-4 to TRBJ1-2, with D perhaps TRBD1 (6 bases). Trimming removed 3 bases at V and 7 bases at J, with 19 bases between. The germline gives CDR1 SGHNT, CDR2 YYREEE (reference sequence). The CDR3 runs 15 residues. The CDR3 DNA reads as TGTGCCAGCAGCTCGAGTCGGGGGGGCAGGATTGGCTACACCTTC. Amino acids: CASSSSRGGRIGYTF.

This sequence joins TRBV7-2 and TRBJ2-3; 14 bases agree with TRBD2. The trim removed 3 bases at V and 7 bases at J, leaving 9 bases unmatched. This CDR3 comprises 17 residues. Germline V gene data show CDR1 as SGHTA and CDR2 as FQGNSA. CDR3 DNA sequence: TGTGCCAGCAGCTTCCTCACCGGGACTAGCGGGGGAAATACGCAGTATTTT. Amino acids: CASSFLTGTSGGNTQYF.